These T cell receptor beta chains were read from a single sample in a study of beta chain features in type 1 diabetes. The assay was immunoSEQ multiplex PCR, and TCRdb's table has in-frame clones only and misses some. In the table there are 150,000 to 200,000 clones, roughly 9% of which are singletons. The sample comprised central memory CD4+ T cells from blood. Source of these receptors: a woman aged 18 to 35 in good health. CDR3s include the opening cysteine and the closing phenylalanine or tryptophan. The D gene is left open where the match is weak. Some rows mark clone size as missing; the rest say once, few, many or name a class of expanded clone.

v_call	j_call	clone_size	d_call	cdr3_aa	cdr3_nt
TRBV13	TRBJ1-2	few	TRBD1	CASSLGQGGYTF	TGTGCCAGCAGCCTTGGACAGGGCGGCTACACCTTC
TRBV12-5	TRBJ2-1	-	TRBD2	CASGLALGAGDYYNEQFF	TGTGCTAGTGGTTTAGCCCTCGGAGCGGGGGACTACTACAATGAGCAGTTCTTC
TRBV5-1	TRBJ1-2	-	-	CASSPSGYDGYTF	TGCGCCAGCAGCCCTTCAGGGTACGATGGCTACACCTTC
TRBV29-1	TRBJ2-3	few	TRBD1	CSVSRGGQGTDTQYF	TGCAGCGTCTCCCGGGGTGGACAGGGGACAGATACGCAGTATTTT
TRBV11-3	TRBJ2-5	-	-	CASSLKRSGALETQYF	TGTGCCAGCAGCTTAAAACGGAGCGGTGCTCTGGAGACCCAGTACTTC
TRBV30	TRBJ1-2	-	TRBD1	CAWSWTGVGYTF	TGTGCCTGGAGTTGGACAGGGGTTGGCTACACCTTC
TRBV18	TRBJ1-4	-	TRBD1	CASSHTGGPVANEKLFF	TGTGCCAGCTCACACACAGGGGGGCCGGTGGCTAATGAAAAACTGTTTTTT
TRBV5-1	TRBJ2-7	-	-	CASSDDSQQYF	TGCGCCAGCAGCGATGACTCGCAGCAGTACTTC
TRBV19	TRBJ2-3	-	TRBD1	CASSRTGTGATDTQYF	TGTGCCAGTAGCCGGACCGGGACAGGGGCCACAGATACGCAGTATTTT
TRBV2	TRBJ2-5	-	-	CASRQDQETQYF	TGTGCCAGCAGGCAGGATCAAGAGACCCAGTACTTC
TRBV15	TRBJ2-7	-	-	CATSRDRTRGQYF	TGTGCCACCAGCAGAGATAGGACACGTGGGCAGTACTTC
TRBV9	TRBJ2-2	few	TRBD2	CASSVGGTSRNTGELFF	TGTGCCAGCAGCGTCGGGGGGACTAGCCGGAACACCGGGGAGCTGTTTTTT
TRBV5-1	TRBJ1-2	many	-	CASTREDNYGYTF	TGCGCCAGCACCAGGGAGGACAACTATGGCTACACCTTC
TRBV15	TRBJ1-1	few	-	CATSSPGMNTEAFF	TGTGCCACCAGCAGCCCAGGTATGAACACTGAAGCTTTCTTT
TRBV6-6	TRBJ2-7	few	-	CASSYSGRIYEQYF	TGTGCCAGCAGTTACTCGGGGCGGATCTACGAGCAGTACTTC
TRBV30	TRBJ1-1	few	TRBD1	CARTGQGATEAFF	TGTGCCAGAACGGGACAGGGGGCCACTGAAGCTTTCTTT
TRBV2	TRBJ1-1	-	-	CASRSTGNTEAFF	TGTGCCAGCAGGTCCACAGGGAACACTGAAGCTTTCTTT
TRBV30	TRBJ1-1	few	-	CAWSPPGVMNTEAFF	TGTGCCTGGAGTCCACCAGGGGTCATGAACACTGAAGCTTTCTTT
TRBV7-2	TRBJ2-7	-	TRBD2	CASSLGTSGGAYEQYF	TGTGCCAGCAGCTTAGGGACTAGCGGGGGGGCATACGAGCAGTACTTC
TRBV4-2	TRBJ1-2	few	-	CASSQLGTGGYGYTF	TGTGCCAGCAGCCAATTAGGAACCGGCGGCTATGGCTACACCTTC
TRBV6-6	TRBJ2-1	few	TRBD2	CASSYRLAGGPKGFF	TGTGCCAGCAGTTACCGACTAGCGGGAGGACCTAAAGGGTTCTTC
TRBV9	TRBJ1-2	few	-	CASSVDGDGYTF	TGTGCCAGCAGCGTAGACGGTGATGGCTACACCTTC
TRBV6-6	TRBJ1-5	few	-	CASRAVEEYQPQHF	TGTGCCAGCAGGGCAGTAGAGGAGTATCAGCCCCAGCATTTT
TRBV9	TRBJ1-5	-	-	CASSESGREAQPQHF	TGTGCCAGCAGCGAATCGGGCAGGGAAGCCCAGCCCCAGCATTTT
TRBV7-2	TRBJ2-3	few	-	CASSLSAAADTQYF	TGTGCCAGCAGCTTAAGCGCAGCGGCAGATACGCAGTATTTT
TRBV2	TRBJ1-4	-	TRBD1	CASKLLRQGTEKLFF	TGTGCCAGCAAGCTCCTACGACAGGGTACTGAAAAACTGTTTTTT
TRBV4-2	TRBJ2-5	-	TRBD2	CASSQVLAGGRTQETQYF	TGTGCCAGCAGCCAAGTGCTAGCGGGGGGGCGAACCCAAGAGACCCAGTACTTC
TRBV5-6	TRBJ2-7	-	TRBD2	CASSLVGGGSYEQYF	TGTGCCAGCAGCTTGGTTGGGGGGGGTTCCTACGAGCAGTACTTC
TRBV7-3	TRBJ2-5	-	-	CASSLTGGTQYF	TGTGCCAGCAGCTTAACAGGGGGGACCCAGTACTTC
TRBV7-8	TRBJ2-7	-	-	CASSFDKNEQYF	TGTGCCAGCAGCTTCGACAAAAACGAGCAGTACTTC
TRBV15	TRBJ2-5	once	-	CATSRGDTKQETQYF	TGTGCCACCAGCAGAGGGGACACTAAGCAAGAGACCCAGTACTTC
TRBV7-9	TRBJ2-3	-	-	CASSSADTQYF	TGTGCCAGCAGCTCCGCAGATACGCAGTATTTT
TRBV7-2	TRBJ2-2	-	TRBD2	CASSLRRGFTGELFF	TGTGCCAGCAGCTTACGGCGGGGGTTCACCGGGGAGCTGTTTTTT
TRBV5-4	TRBJ2-2	few	-	CASSLGVGANTGELFF	TGTGCCAGCAGCCTAGGGGTTGGTGCGAACACCGGGGAGCTGTTTTTT
TRBV29-1	TRBJ2-7	few	-	CSVGDNSYEQYF	TGCAGCGTTGGGGACAACTCCTACGAGCAGTACTTC